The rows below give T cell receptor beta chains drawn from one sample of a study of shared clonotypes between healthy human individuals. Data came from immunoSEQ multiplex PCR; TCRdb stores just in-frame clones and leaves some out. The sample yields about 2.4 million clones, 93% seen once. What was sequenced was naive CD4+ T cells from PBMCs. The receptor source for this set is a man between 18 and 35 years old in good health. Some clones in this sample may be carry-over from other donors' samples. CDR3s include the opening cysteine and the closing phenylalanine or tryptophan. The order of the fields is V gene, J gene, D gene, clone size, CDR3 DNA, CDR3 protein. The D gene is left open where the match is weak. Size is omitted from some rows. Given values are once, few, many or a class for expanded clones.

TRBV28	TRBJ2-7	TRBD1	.	TGTGCCAGCAGTTTATGGGGACAGGGGGGACCCTACGAGCAGTACTTC	CASSLWGQGGPYEQYF
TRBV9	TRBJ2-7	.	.	TGTGCCAGCAGCGTAGAAGCAGGACGGTACGGCGAGCAGTACTTC	CASSVEAGRYGEQYF
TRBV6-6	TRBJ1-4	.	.	TGTGCCAGCAGTTCCCAGACAGCCCCAACTAATGAAAAACTGTTTTTT	CASSSQTAPTNEKLFF
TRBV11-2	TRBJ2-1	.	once	TGTGCCAGCAGCTTCGGCAATGAGCAGTTCTTC	CASSFGNEQFF
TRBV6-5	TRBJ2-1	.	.	TGTGCCAGCAGTCCCCGATCCCTGTCAGACAATGAGCAGTTCTTC	CASSPRSLSDNEQFF
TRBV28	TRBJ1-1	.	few	TGTGCCAGCAGCCACAGGGAAAACACTGAAGCTTTCTTT	CASSHRENTEAFF
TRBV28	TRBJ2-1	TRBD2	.	TGTGCCAGCAGAACTAGCGGGAGTAATTGGGCCTCCTACAATGAGCAGTTCTTC	CASRTSGSNWASYNEQFF
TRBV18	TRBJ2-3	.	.	TGTGCCAGCTCACCCAACACAGGAGATACGCAGTATTTT	CASSPNTGDTQYF
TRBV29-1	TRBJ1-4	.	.	TGCAGCGGCGGTTATACAGCAACTAATGAAAAACTGTTTTTT	CSGGYTATNEKLFF
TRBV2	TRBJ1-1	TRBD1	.	TGTGCCAGCAGGCCGGGACAGCTAAACACTGAAGCTTTCTTT	CASRPGQLNTEAFF
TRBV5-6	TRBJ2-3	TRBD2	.	TGTGCCAGCAGCGGGACTAGGAACACAGATACGCAGTATTTT	CASSGTRNTDTQYF
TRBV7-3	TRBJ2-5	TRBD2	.	TGTGCCAGCAGCTTTTTAATAGCGGGAGGTTTTGAGACCCAGTACTTC	CASSFLIAGGFETQYF
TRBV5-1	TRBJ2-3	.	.	TGCGCCAGCACGAACGGGGGCGGAACAGATACGCAGTATTTT	CASTNGGGTDTQYF
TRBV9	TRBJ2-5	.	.	TGTGCCAGCAGCCCTCGGACCTCCAGGCGGGAGACCCAGTACTTC	CASSPRTSRRETQYF
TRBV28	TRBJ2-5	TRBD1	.	TGTGCCAGTCTCCCAGGGGGCCTCCAAGAGACCCAGTACTTC	CASLPGGLQETQYF
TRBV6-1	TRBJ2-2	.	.	TGTGCCAGCAGTGAAGGCCAAATTACCGGGGAGCTGTTTTTT	CASSEGQITGELFF
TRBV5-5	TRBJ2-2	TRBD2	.	TGTGCCAGCAGCTTGCCCCCATTCAAGGAGCGGGAGGGAGGCGGGGAGCTGTTTTTT	CASSLPPFKEREGGGELFF
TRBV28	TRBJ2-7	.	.	TGTGCCAGCAGTTCCCGGGCCTACGAGCAGTACTTC	CASSSRAYEQYF
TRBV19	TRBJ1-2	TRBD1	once	TGTGCCAGTAGTATGGGACAGGGGATCTATGGCTACACCTTC	CASSMGQGIYGYTF
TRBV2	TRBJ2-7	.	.	TGTGCCAGCAGTGGAACCTACGAGCAGTACTTC	CASSGTYEQYF
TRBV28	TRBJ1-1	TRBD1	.	TGTGCCAGCAGTTTATCGACAGGGAGTAGGGGCGAAGCTTTCTTT	CASSLSTGSRGEAFF
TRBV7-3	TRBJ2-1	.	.	TGTGCCAGCAGCCAAGAGTGGAGGGAATACAATGAGCAGTTCTTC	CASSQEWREYNEQFF
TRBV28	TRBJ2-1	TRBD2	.	TGTGCCAGCAACCCCGGGACTAGTGGTTTCGATGAGCAGTTCTTC	CASNPGTSGFDEQFF
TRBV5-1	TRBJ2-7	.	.	TGCGCCAGCAGCTTTAGCGGTGATACCTACGAGCAGTACTTC	CASSFSGDTYEQYF
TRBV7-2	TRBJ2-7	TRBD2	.	TGTGCCAGCAGCCGACTAGGGACTAGCTACGAGCAGTACTTC	CASSRLGTSYEQYF
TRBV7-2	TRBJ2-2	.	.	TGTGCCAGCAGCTTATTCCCAAGTCCAGATTTGGGGGAGCTGTTTTTT	CASSLFPSPDLGELFF
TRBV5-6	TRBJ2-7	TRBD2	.	TGTGCCAGCAGCTTACTTAGCGGGAGGTACGAGCAGTACTTC	CASSLLSGRYEQYF
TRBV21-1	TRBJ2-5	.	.	TGTGCCAGCAGCCTGACAGGGGGCGGGGAGACCCAGTACTTC	CASSLTGGGETQYF
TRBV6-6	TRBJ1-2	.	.	TGTGCCAGCAGACCCGCCCCGGGGCACCTTGGCTACACCTTC	CASRPAPGHLGYTF
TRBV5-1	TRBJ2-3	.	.	TGCGCCAGCAGCTTGATGCAGGGCCAAGGGACAGATACGCAGTATTTT	CASSLMQGQGTDTQYF
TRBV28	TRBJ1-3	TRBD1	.	TGTGCCAGCACCGACAGGGGGGGATCTGGAAACACCATATATTTT	CASTDRGGSGNTIYF
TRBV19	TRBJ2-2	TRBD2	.	TGTGCCAGTAGTATAGGGTTCGTCGGCCGGGGAGGGGCCGGGGAGCTGTTTTTT	CASSIGFVGRGGAGELFF
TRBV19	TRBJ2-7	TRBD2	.	TGTGCCAGTAGTACAGGCTTTTTCGGGCGGGAGCTTTCCTACGAGCAGTACTTC	CASSTGFFGRELSYEQYF
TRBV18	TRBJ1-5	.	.	TGTGCCAGCTCACCAATGGTTTCTAGCAATCAGCCCCAGCATTTT	CASSPMVSSNQPQHF
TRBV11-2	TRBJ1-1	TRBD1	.	TGTGCCAGCAGCTTGACAGGGTCGGGCACTGAAGCTTTCTTT	CASSLTGSGTEAFF
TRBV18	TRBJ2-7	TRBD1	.	TGTGCCAGCTCACCAACCAGGGCGACAGGGGGTTCCTACGAGCAGTACTTC	CASSPTRATGGSYEQYF
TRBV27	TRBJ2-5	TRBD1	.	TGTGCCAGCAGAGCGGACAGGGAACAAGAGACCCAGTACTTC	CASRADREQETQYF
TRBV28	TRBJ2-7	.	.	TGTGCCAGCAGTGTCCCGGGACGCCAAAGGTCCGAGCAGTACTTC	CASSVPGRQRSEQYF
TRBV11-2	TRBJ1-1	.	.	TGTGCCAGCAGCCCGGGTCAGAGGAACACTGAAGCTTTCTTT	CASSPGQRNTEAFF
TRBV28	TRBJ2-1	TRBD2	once	TGTGCCAGCAGTCCTAGCGGGAGTCTGTATGAGCAGTTCTTC	CASSPSGSLYEQFF
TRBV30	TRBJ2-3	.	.	TGTGCCTGGAGTCTCGGGACCTCCGCGCCCACAGATACGCAGTATTTT	CAWSLGTSAPTDTQYF
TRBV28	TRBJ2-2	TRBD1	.	TGTGCCAGCAGTTTATCCGGGACAGGGGACACCGGGGAGCTGTTTTTT	CASSLSGTGDTGELFF
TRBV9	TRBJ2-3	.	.	TGTGCCAGCAGCGTAGGCGCCACAGATACGCAGTATTTT	CASSVGATDTQYF
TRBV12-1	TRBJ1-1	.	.	TGTGCCAGCAGCTCCACCCAGGGGAGGCCTCACACTGAAGCTTTCTTT	CASSSTQGRPHTEAFF
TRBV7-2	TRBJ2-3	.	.	TGTGCCAGCAGCCTACAATCCCGGAATACGCAGTATTTT	CASSLQSRNTQYF
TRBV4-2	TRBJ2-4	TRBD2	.	TGTGCCAGCAGCCAATTGGGGACTAGCTATGGCATTCAGTACTTC	CASSQLGTSYGIQYF
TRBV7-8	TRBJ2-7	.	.	TGTGCCAGCAGCGTCTTTTCTGCGGACTCCTACGAGCAGTACTTC	CASSVFSADSYEQYF
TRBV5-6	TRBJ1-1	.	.	TGTGCCAGCAGCTCCCTAACGACAGGCCGGACTGAAGCTTTCTTT	CASSSLTTGRTEAFF
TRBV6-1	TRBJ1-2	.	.	TGTGCCAGCAAAACAGCACCCAGTAACTATGGCTACACCTTC	CASKTAPSNYGYTF
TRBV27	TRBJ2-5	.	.	TGTGCCAGCAGCCGAGACAGGAGCAAGACCCAGTACTTC	CASSRDRSKTQYF
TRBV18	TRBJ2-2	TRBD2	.	TGTGCCAGCTCACCACCGTCAGGGAGGGACACCGGGGAGCTGTTTTTT	CASSPPSGRDTGELFF
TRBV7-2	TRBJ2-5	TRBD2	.	TGTGCCAGCAGCTCGGGACTAGCGGTACAAGAGACCCAGTACTTC	CASSSGLAVQETQYF
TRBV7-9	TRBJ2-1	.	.	TGTGCCAGCAGCCATCGACTCACGAGCTCCTACAATGAGCAGTTCTTC	CASSHRLTSSYNEQFF
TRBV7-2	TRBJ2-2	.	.	TGTGCCAGCAGCTCGCAAGGGTACGGCACCGGGGAGCTGTTTTTT	CASSSQGYGTGELFF